The source of this T cell receptor (beta chain) is a study of blood T cell repertoires in COVID-19 (dated by TCRdb to the early 2020s). Regarding the research as a whole: Samples from collaborators originated in the United States, Italy and Spain and spanned both the acute and convalescent phases of COVID-19. The samples were drawn from two sources: the first 160 participants of the ongoing ImmuneRACE study, and fewer than 1,500 subjects contributed by 6 global collaborators. Where available, HLA class I and class II types were obtained from metadata supplied by the sample provider rather than from assay-based typing. The prospective study material was composed of cDNA or gDNA derived from T cells, B-cell-depleted T cells, or PBMCs. Nearly every sample came with metadata listing a de-identified subject ID, COVID-19 status, age in years and sex. Subjects who had been exposed to COVID-19, were actively infected with it, or had recovered from it provided the deeply sampled blood TCRbeta repertoires that made up the dataset. The repertoires were released in a freely available public database intended as a resource for research on the immune response to SARS-CoV-2. Results and caveats for the whole study, not just this receptor: Clinical and demographic metadata were provided uncurated, with the amount varying by source and participant.

At one collaborating source in Seattle, patients were enrolled during active infection and were followed longitudinally through the course of disease. The collaborating institutions used their own protocols to collect whole blood in K2EDTA tubes. For TCRbeta analysis, collaborators shipped samples as frozen whole blood, isolated PBMCs, or DNA extracted from either of those sample types. CDR1 and CDR2 are read off the germline V gene as MNHEY and SVGEGT. Including cysteine and phenylalanine, the CDR3 has 17 amino acids. Here the CDR3 DNA is all that survives: 51 bases in frame from base 1. V trim: 6 bases; J trim: 3 bases; unmatched bases: 15. Comment on this clone: Its antigen is currently not known. Base-call qualities are not available, and no considerably larger clone is one nucleotide away.

TCRbeta CDR3 regions were amplified from genomic DNA by means of the immunoSEQ Assay, a bias-controlled multiplex PCR. The original methods were these. The number of nucleated cells in each sample was estimated from the amplification of reference gene primers within the assay. Sequence reads were collapsed and filtered to measure the absolute abundance of every unique TCRbeta CDR3 rearrangement. For each sample, productive Simpson clonality was calculated as the square root of Simpson's diversity index over productive rearrangements. TCRdb mirrors the immuneACCESS table, restricted to in-frame sequences. Some clones are absent from its copies; in checked studies, under half trace to an unresolved V gene, and the reason for the others is unknown. V, J and clone size were drawn from that table, and D and trimming were deduced from the DNA. This sample lists about 410,000 clones; about nine tenths were detected once. Roughly 1.4% of the sample rests with the top ten.

This receptor was taken from a woman in her 40s with COVID-19, enrolled during active disease. Here the chain combines TRBV6-2 or TRBV6-3 and TRBJ1-2, with 8 bases matching TRBD1. Sequencing input: peripheral blood. The DNA sequence reads TGTGCCAGCAGCGGGACCCCGCCGGACAGGGCCCACTATGGCTACACCTTC. It specifies CASSGTPPDRAHYGYTF.